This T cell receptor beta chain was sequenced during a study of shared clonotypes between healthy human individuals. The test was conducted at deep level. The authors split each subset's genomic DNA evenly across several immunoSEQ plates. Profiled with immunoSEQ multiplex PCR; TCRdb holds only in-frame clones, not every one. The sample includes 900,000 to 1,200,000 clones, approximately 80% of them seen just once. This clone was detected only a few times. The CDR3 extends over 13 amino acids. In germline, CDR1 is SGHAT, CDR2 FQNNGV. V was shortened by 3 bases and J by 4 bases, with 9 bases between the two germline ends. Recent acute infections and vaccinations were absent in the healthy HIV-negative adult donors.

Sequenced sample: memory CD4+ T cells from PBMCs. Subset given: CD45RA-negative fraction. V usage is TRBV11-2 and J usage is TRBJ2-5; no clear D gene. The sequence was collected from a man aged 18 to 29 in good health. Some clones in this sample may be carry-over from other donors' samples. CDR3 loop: CASSFVNLETQYF. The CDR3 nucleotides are TGTGCCAGCAGCTTCGTTAACTTAGAGACCCAGTACTTC.